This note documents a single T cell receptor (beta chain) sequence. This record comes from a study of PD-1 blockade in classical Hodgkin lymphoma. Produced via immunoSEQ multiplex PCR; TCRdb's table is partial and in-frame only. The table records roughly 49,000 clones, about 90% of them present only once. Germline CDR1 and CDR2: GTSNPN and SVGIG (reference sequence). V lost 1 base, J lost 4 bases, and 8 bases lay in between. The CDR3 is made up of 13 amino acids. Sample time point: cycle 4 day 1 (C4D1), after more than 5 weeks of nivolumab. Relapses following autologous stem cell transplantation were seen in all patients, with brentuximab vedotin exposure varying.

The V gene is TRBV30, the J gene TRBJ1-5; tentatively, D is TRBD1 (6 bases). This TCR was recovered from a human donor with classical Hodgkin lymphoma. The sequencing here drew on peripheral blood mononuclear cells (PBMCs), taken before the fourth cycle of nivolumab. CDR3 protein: CAWSGQENQPQHF. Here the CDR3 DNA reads TGTGCCTGGAGTGGACAGGAGAATCAGCCCCAGCATTTT.